The entry below describes one T cell receptor (beta chain). Its antigen is still unknown. Base qualities are missing; no much larger clone stands one base away. The sample's time point label is to be understood as: about 28 days (+/-7) after the second vaccine dose. Because spike-specific TCR depth and breadth did not differ between the two schedules, AZD1222 recipients who got a second dose at roughly 4 weeks were pooled with those who got a second dose at roughly 12 weeks. The vaccinee samples were drawn from two UK trials, COV001 and COV002, one of which was a single-blind randomized controlled phase 2/3 trial testing AZD1222 (ChAdOx1 nCoV-19) in healthy adults. Trial participant PBMC samples were collected at day 0 and day 28 after the second dose for TCRbeta chain sequencing. This sample is drawn from a study of T cell responses to AZD1222 COVID-19 vaccine (dated by TCRdb to the early 2020s). At the level of the whole study: TCR sequencing covered about 230 trial participants: 207 given two doses of AZD1222 and 26 given two doses of MenACWY control vaccine. Enrollment into the trials was organized by age into subgroups of 18-55, 56-69 and 70-plus years, and those subgroups contained about 160, 30 and 59 TCR-sequenced participants, respectively.

The CDR3 regions of human TCRbeta chains were subjected to immunosequencing. The source study handled its data this way. TCRs in the repertoires were matched against a reference library of SARS-CoV-2-specific TCRs that had been generated with the MIRA antigen-specificity platform. Breadth was defined as the fraction of unique TCRs that were SARS-CoV-2-associated, and depth was defined as the fraction of total T cells that were SARS-CoV-2-associated. Using the MIRA data, each spike-specific TCR was mapped to the spike region that the TCR reacts to and placed in a CD4 or CD8 class. Log10-transformed breadth and depth values were compared by one-way ANOVA with Sidak's multiple comparisons tests. Held by TCRdb, this immuneACCESS table contains in-frame sequences only and omits some clones. Under half of the omission traces to an unresolved V gene where checked; the cause of the rest is unknown. V and J calls and clone size are those listed in that table; D and trimming were worked out from the DNA. For this sample there are roughly 120,000 clones; around 83% appear just once. Roughly 3.1% of the sample rests with the top ten.

Findings and caveats that apply to the study as a whole: The 56-69-year group was small, and its depth increase did not reach significance, likely because of low power. Conclusions about previously exposed vaccinees are limited, since just five to seven AZD1222 recipients were seropositive for SARS-CoV-2 at baseline. A significant rise in spike-specific TCR breadth and depth was observed after two AZD1222 doses relative to day 0 and relative to MenACWY recipients. Epitopes outside the regions mutated in the B.1.351 and B.1.1.7 variants were reportedly recognized by nearly half of the unique spike-specific TCRs. The vaccine-associated CD4 TCRs covered the entire spike protein, and the dominant responses fell in regions 160-218 and 743-854. Participants were mostly white British, with more females than males. The authors suggested clonal diversity may have been underestimated. No day 14 peak-response samples were available, so repertoires were characterized only after the peak T cell response.

The junction shows trimming of 5 bases on V and 3 bases on J, plus 13 bases between the germline ends. As encoded in the germline V gene, CDR1 is MNHEY while CDR2 is SVGAGI. From the cysteine up to the phenylalanine, the CDR3 has a length of 15 residues. Just the 45-base CDR3 DNA is kept, in frame starting at base 1. The sample consisted of peripheral blood, taken 28 days after the second AZD1222 dose. The sequence was collected from an adult who received the AZD1222 COVID-19 vaccine. Recombination connected TRBV6-5 to TRBJ2-2; no D gene is confidently identified. The CDR3 protein: CASSQRRLYTGELFF. The nucleotides are TGTGCCAGCAGTCAGAGACGGTTGTACACCGGGGAGCTGTTTTTT.